This T cell receptor (beta chain) stems from a study of cytomegalovirus exposure and HLA in healthy donors. A remark on this clone: Its antigen is undetermined.

Germline CDR1 is SGHAT and CDR2 is FQNNGV. V dropped 6 bases and J dropped 7; count of bases not matched to a gene: 2. The CDR3 spans 13 residues. Study conclusions and caveats: A list of 164 TCR beta chains associated with cytomegalovirus was given. According to a subsequent analysis, TCR clusters identified in the first cohort showed a tendency to co-occur across the approximately 130 validation repertoires.

Assay: immunoSEQ multiplex PCR; the TCRdb copy retains only in-frame clones and omits some. Of fewer than 200,000 clones listed, roughly 85% are singletons. Sequences were obtained from PBMCs. The chain couples TRBV11-2 to TRBJ2-4; 11 bases align to TRBD2. The receptor was derived from a young man in good health and CMV-seropositive. The CDR3 sequence is CASRGTSGNIQYF. CDR3 coding DNA: TGTGCCAGCAGGGGGACTAGCGGTAACATTCAGTACTTC. The full variable domain, rest sourced from reference TRBV11-2 and TRBJ2-4, is EAGVAQSPRYKIIEKRQSVAFWCNPISGHATLYWYQQILGQGPKLLIQFQNNGVVDDSQLPKDRFSAERLKGVDSTLKIQPAKLEDSAVYLCASRGTSGNIQYFGAGTRLSVL.